Listed below are T cell receptor beta chains from one sample, sequenced in a study of technical replicates of blood from several donors. Profiled with immunoSEQ multiplex PCR; TCRdb holds only in-frame clones, not every one. The sample has approximately 75,000 clones; 95% are singletons. What was sequenced was T cells isolated from PBMCs. The origin of the receptors is a human donor in good health. Both conserved end residues are part of each CDR3. The D gene is left open where the match is weak. Size is stated for part of the rows, as once, few or many counts, or as a class when the clone is expanded.

j_call clone_size v_call d_call cdr3_nt cdr3_aa
TRBJ1-2 . TRBV7-8 TRBD1 TGTGCCAGCAGCCCGGACAGGAATGGCTACACCTTC CASSPDRNGYTF
TRBJ2-1 . TRBV25-1 . TGTGCCAGCAGTGCAGGGAGGTACAATGAGCAGTTCTTC CASSAGRYNEQFF
TRBJ1-2 once TRBV19 TRBD1 TGTGCCAGTAGCCCTGCGAGACAGGGGAAGCATGGCTACACCTTC CASSPARQGKHGYTF
TRBJ2-7 once TRBV27 . TGTGCCAGCAGTTTATTCCCTGGAGGGAACACCGAGCAGTACTTC CASSLFPGGNTEQYF
TRBJ2-7 . TRBV29-1 TRBD1 TGCAGCGTCAAGACAGGGCCCTACGAGCAGTACTTC CSVKTGPYEQYF
TRBJ1-5 . TRBV28 . TGTGCCAGCAGCCCAACAAATCAGCCCCAGCATTTT CASSPTNQPQHF
TRBJ2-7 . TRBV5-6 TRBD1 TGTGCCAGCAGCTTAACAGGGGGGTACGAGCAGTACTTC CASSLTGGYEQYF
TRBJ2-7 . TRBV28 . TGTGCCAGCAGTTTCGGAGAGGTCTACGAGCAGTACTTC CASSFGEVYEQYF
TRBJ2-3 once TRBV2 . TGTGCCAGCCCGAGGGGGAGGGGTGATACGCAGTATTTT CASPRGRGDTQYF
TRBJ2-7 . TRBV5-8 TRBD1 TGTGCCAGCAGGACCGGGACAGGGGGTTTCGAGCAGTACTTC CASRTGTGGFEQYF
TRBJ2-1 . TRBV7-6 TRBD2 TGTGCCAGCAGCTCACTCGGGGGAGGGCCTTACAATGAGCAGTTCTTC CASSSLGGGPYNEQFF
TRBJ2-1 once TRBV11-2 . TGTGCCAGCAGCTTTGGAGGGCCCTACAATGAGCAGTTCTTC CASSFGGPYNEQFF
TRBJ2-7 . TRBV6-6 TRBD1 TGTGCCAGCAGTTCCTCGGACAGGCGCCCCTCCTACGAGCAGTACTTC CASSSSDRRPSYEQYF
TRBJ1-5 . TRBV12-2 . TGTGCAAGTCCGGATCACGGGCAGCCCCAGCATTTT CASPDHGQPQHF
TRBJ1-5 . TRBV6-5 TRBD1 TGTGCCAGCAGTTCGGGACAGGGCTACAATCAGCCCCAGCATTTT CASSSGQGYNQPQHF
TRBJ1-2 . TRBV28 TRBD1 TGTGCCAGCAGGTACCGGGACAGACCACCCTATGGCTACACCTTC CASRYRDRPPYGYTF
TRBJ1-1 . TRBV29-1 . TGCAGCGATTTCCAGGGCCCTGAAGCTTTCTTT CSDFQGPEAFF
TRBJ1-5 . TRBV9 . TGTGCCAGCAGCGGGGAGGCCTCCGTCAATCAGCCCCAGCATTTT CASSGEASVNQPQHF
TRBJ2-7 . TRBV10-3 . TGTGCCTCGACCCGGGACTTGACATCCTACGAGCAGTACTTC CASTRDLTSYEQYF
TRBJ1-1 . TRBV5-1 . TGCGCCAGCATGAACCGGGTGAACACTGAAGCTTTCTTT CASMNRVNTEAFF
TRBJ2-7 . TRBV7-2 . TGTGCCAGCAGCCCGGTCAGGGGAGCGGGACCATACGAGCAGTACTTC CASSPVRGAGPYEQYF
TRBJ2-1 . TRBV7-9 . TGTGCCAGCAGCTTATTAGGCGGCTCCTACAATGAGCAGTTCTTC CASSLLGGSYNEQFF
TRBJ2-7 . TRBV4-1 TRBD2 TGCGCCAGCAGCCAAGCAACGGGGGGGGTCGGCGAGCAGTACTTC CASSQATGGVGEQYF
TRBJ2-5 . TRBV5-8 . TGTGCCAGCATCCGGAGGGGCGTCCTTGAGACCCAGTACTTC CASIRRGVLETQYF
TRBJ2-3 . TRBV19 . TGTGCCGCAGGAGGCGGGGTCGCCCTGCGAAAGCAGTATTTT CAAGGGVALRKQYF
TRBJ2-1 . TRBV7-2 TRBD1 TGTGCCAGCAGCTTTGAGGGGGCGAATGAGCAGTTCTTC CASSFEGANEQFF
TRBJ2-2 . TRBV5-8 TRBD2 TGTGCCAGCAGCTTTACCGCTTCAGCGGGAGGAAGCGGGGAGCTGTTTTTT CASSFTASAGGSGELFF
TRBJ2-7 once TRBV9 TRBD2 TGTGCCAGCAGCGTATCCCGACTAGCGGCTATCCACGAGCAGTACTTC CASSVSRLAAIHEQYF
TRBJ1-1 . TRBV28 . TGTGCCAGCAGATTTAGCAGAGTTGACACTGAAGCTTTCTTT CASRFSRVDTEAFF
TRBJ1-1 . TRBV10-3 . TGTGCCATCAGTGAAGGACAGCCGAACACTGAAGCTTTCTTT CAISEGQPNTEAFF
TRBJ1-4 . TRBV18 . TGTGCCAGCTCACCAGGGGCTGTTGAAAAACTGTTTTTT CASSPGAVEKLFF
TRBJ1-1 . TRBV5-1 TRBD1 TGCGCCAGCAGCTTGAGACAGGGGAGAACTGAAGCTTTCTTT CASSLRQGRTEAFF
TRBJ2-7 . TRBV5-8 . TGTGCCAGCAGCTTGCCGATACTCTACGAGCAGTACTTC CASSLPILYEQYF
TRBJ2-1 few TRBV19 TRBD1 TGTGCCAGTAGTGGACAGGTAGGCTACAATGAGCAGTTCTTC CASSGQVGYNEQFF
TRBJ2-7 . TRBV11-1 . TGTGCCAGCAGCTTATTTGCGGGCAGATACGAGCAGTACTTC CASSLFAGRYEQYF
TRBJ2-7 . TRBV19 . TGTGCCAGTAGTGCCCCAGGTTTGTCCTACGAGCAGTACTTC CASSAPGLSYEQYF
TRBJ2-3 . TRBV11-3 TRBD2 TGTGCCAGCAGCTATCGGACTAGCGGGATAAACACAGATACGCAGTATTTT CASSYRTSGINTDTQYF
TRBJ2-7 . TRBV5-6 . TGTGCCAGCAGCCGGCGGGGTTTGAGCTCCTACGAGCAGTACTTC CASSRRGLSSYEQYF
TRBJ1-5 . TRBV28 TRBD1 TGTGCCAGCAGTTTGACAGGGGATAGCAATCAGCCCCAGCATTTT CASSLTGDSNQPQHF
TRBJ2-7 . TRBV23-1 TRBD2 TGCGCCAGCAGTCAATCTTGGCGGGGGGACTACGAGCAGTACTTC CASSQSWRGDYEQYF
TRBJ2-3 . TRBV19 TRBD2 TGTGCCAGTAGCCTAGCGGGATGGGCGAGTAGCACAGATACGCAGTATTTT CASSLAGWASSTDTQYF
TRBJ2-1 . TRBV4-1 . TGCGCCAGCAGCCACACCCTAGGTAATGAGCAGTTCTTC CASSHTLGNEQFF
TRBJ2-5 . TRBV28 . TGTGCCAGCAGTTTACCGGACAGTCAAGAGACCCAGTACTTC CASSLPDSQETQYF
TRBJ1-1 . TRBV7-9 . TGTGCCAGCAGCTTACCCTCAGCTAGGAACACTGAAGCTTTCTTT CASSLPSARNTEAFF
TRBJ2-2 . TRBV2 . TGTGCCAGCAGTGAAGATCGCCCGCCGGGGAACACCGGGGAGCTGTTTTTT CASSEDRPPGNTGELFF
TRBJ2-7 . TRBV11-2 TRBD2 TGTGCCAGCAGCTTGGTGGTAGCGGGAGTGGGGGAGCAGTACTTC CASSLVVAGVGEQYF
TRBJ2-7 . TRBV30 TRBD2 TGTGCCTGGATATCCAGGCTAGCGGGGTCCTACGAGCAGTACTTC CAWISRLAGSYEQYF
TRBJ2-5 . TRBV4-3 . TGCGCCAGCAGCCAATTTTGGGGGCCGGAGACCCAGTACTTC CASSQFWGPETQYF
TRBJ1-2 . TRBV5-1 . TGCGCCAGCAGCTTGAACAGGGAGAACTATGGCTACACCTTC CASSLNRENYGYTF
TRBJ2-7 once TRBV2 TRBD2 TGTGCCAGCAGGGGGGCTAGCGGGAATTACGAGCAGTACTTC CASRGASGNYEQYF
TRBJ2-7 once TRBV13 TRBD1 TGTGCCAGCAGTAGGGGGACAGGGGTCGACGAGCAGTACTTC CASSRGTGVDEQYF
TRBJ1-2 . TRBV10-3 TRBD1 TGTGCCATCAGTGAGCAGGGGGACAGAGGGCAGGGCTACACCTTC CAISEQGDRGQGYTF
TRBJ2-1 . TRBV19 TRBD1 TGTGCCAGTGGGATCGGGGCTCAGGGGGCGGTGGGTGAGCAGTTCTTC CASGIGAQGAVGEQFF
TRBJ2-2 . TRBV6-5 . TGTGCCAGCTGCCTAGCTGAGAGAGGGGAGCTGTTTTTT CASCLAERGELFF
TRBJ2-1 . TRBV19 TRBD2 TGTGCCAGTACTTCCTGGAGCGGGAAGGTTGAGCAGTTCTTC CASTSWSGKVEQFF